This TCR beta chain was sequenced during a study of CD8+ T cells in alopecia areata. Treatment in this sample: oral pan-JAK inhibitor, 5-10 mg twice daily. Following RNA extraction, reverse transcription yielded cDNA that acted as the sequencing template. The assay was immunoSEQ multiplex PCR, and TCRdb's table has in-frame clones only and misses some. This sample has approximately 170,000 clones, with about 60% found just once. Germline CDR1 is SGDLS and CDR2 is YYNGEE. The CDR3 has 15 residues. The V segment lost 1 base and the J segment 4 bases; nucleotides outside the gene matches: 7. The sequence was obtained from a human donor with alopecia areata. V is TRBV9 and J is TRBJ2-5, with 7 bases identical to TRBD1. The source was CD4+ T cells sorted from blood, collected at week 4, from a patient treated with tofacitinib. The CDR3, as DNA: TGTGCCAGCAGCGTAAGGCAGGGGGACGGAGAGACCCAGTACTTC. Translated: CASSVRQGDGETQYF.